The 2 T cell receptor beta chains presented below share a single source sample, sequenced in a study of T cell repertoires in cytomegalovirus infection (dated by TCRdb to the late 2010s). These receptors have no identified antigens. TCRdb shows the sequencer as Illumina HiSeq 1500. TCRdb applied fastp at Q25 and MiXCR to the public reads, then kept only in-frame beta chains. CDR3 protein sequences are deduplicated, and each keeps its most common genes and DNA. The sample table shows about 500,000 distinct CDR3 sequences, and about 33% are seen once. The ten largest make up 15% to 20% of the sample. The meaning of the sample's treatment or condition label: in vitro stimulation with specific CMV peptide epitopes to enrich CMV-specific T cells. The sequencing used cultured PBMCs, collected from culture after CMV antigen stimulation. The receptors derive from a human donor in good health (CMV status not recorded). Some clones in this sample may be carry-over from other donors' samples.

The gene calls are TRBV7-8 and TRBJ2-1, with TRBD1 matching over 7 bases. The CDR3 consists of 16 residues. J gave up 3 bases and V 2 bases, and 7 bases lay outside the gene matches. The germline V gene encodes CDR1 SGHVS and CDR2 FQNEAQ. CDR3 nucleotides: TGTGCCAGCAGCTTATCGTTAGGGGGCAGCTACAATGAGCAGTTCTTC. Translating gives CASSLSLGGSYNEQFF. Complete variable domain (other parts from reference TRBV7-8 and TRBJ2-1): GAGVSQSPRYKVAKRGQDVALRCDPISGHVSLFWYQQALGQGPEFLTYFQNEAQLDKSGLPSDRFFAERPEGSVSTLKIQRTQQEDSAVYLCASSLSLGGSYNEQFFGPGTRLTVL.

This clonotype was observed a handful of times. This chain uses TRBV12-3 or TRBV12-4 with TRBJ1-1; TRBD1 might be the D (5 bases). V lost 5 bases, J lost 10 bases, and 11 bases lay in between. The CDR3 length is 11 residues. CDR3 nucleotides: TGTGCCAGCAGTGCAGGGTACGGAGCTTTCTTT. The encoded protein is CASSAGYGAFF.